Listed below are T cell receptor beta chains from one sample, sequenced in a study of type 1 regulatory T cells. TCRdb called the reads again in MiXCR, with one record for every CDR3 protein. The sample includes about 18,000 distinct CDR3 sequences, 10% of them seen just once. Sequenced material: CD4+ T cells, either the whole sample or a sorted fraction (not recorded which). The receptor source for this set is a human donor in good health. The CDR3 runs from the conserved cysteine through the conserved F or W. The order of the fields is J gene, D gene, V gene, clone size, CDR3 protein, CDR3 DNA. D genes are given only for firm matches. Only some rows state a clone size, as once, few, many or a class for expanded clones.

TRBJ2-5,TRBD2,TRBV29-1,few,CSVDASGRAETQYF,TGCAGCGTTGACGCTAGCGGGAGGGCAGAGACCCAGTACTTC
TRBJ2-7,TRBD1,TRBV5-1,many,CASSSTTGGLYEQYF,TGCGCCAGCAGCTCAACGACAGGGGGCCTGTACGAGCAGTACTTC
TRBJ2-1,TRBD2,TRBV3-1,many,CASSRAGDNEQFF,TGTGCCAGCAGTCGGGCGGGAGATAATGAGCAGTTCTTC
TRBJ2-4,TRBD1,TRBV19,-,CASSISNRQGTIQYF,TGTGCCAGTAGTATAAGTAATCGACAGGGAACCATTCAGTACTTC
TRBJ1-2,-,TRBV6-5,many,CASRPPRGDGYTF,TGTGCCAGCAGACCCCCCCGGGGGGACGGCTACACCTTC
TRBJ2-1,-,TRBV12-3/TRBV12-4,few,CASSERPRNEQFF,TGTGCCAGCAGTGAGAGGCCTAGAAATGAGCAGTTCTTC
TRBJ1-1,TRBD1,TRBV20-1,many,CSASLYRGRTEAFF,TGCAGTGCTAGTTTGTACAGGGGGCGGACTGAAGCTTTCTTT
TRBJ1-1,TRBD1,TRBV7-2,many,CASSLLGTENTEAFF,TGTGCCAGCAGCTTATTGGGGACAGAAAACACTGAAGCTTTCTTT
TRBJ2-7,TRBD2,TRBV3-1,few,CASSQAGTSGSYEQYF,TGTGCCAGCAGCCAAGCCGGGACTAGCGGGAGCTACGAGCAGTACTTC
TRBJ2-1,-,TRBV7-3,many,CASSTGGLASLQFF,TGTGCCAGCAGTACAGGGGGACTAGCATCTCTTCAGTTCTTC
TRBJ2-5,-,TRBV5-1,many,CASSGSGRRETQYF,TGCGCCAGCAGCGGGTCCGGGAGAAGGGAGACCCAGTACTTC
TRBJ1-6,-,TRBV19,-,CASSSRDPGDSPLHF,TGTGCCAGTAGCAGCCGGGATCCAGGCGATTCACCCCTCCACTTT
TRBJ2-5,-,TRBV3-1,medium-sized,CASSPRLGAREETQYF,TGTGCCAGCAGCCCCCGCCTGGGGGCGAGAGAAGAGACCCAGTACTTC
TRBJ1-6,TRBD1,TRBV20-1,many,CSARNQGVSPLHF,TGCAGTGCTAGAAACCAGGGGGTCTCACCCCTCCACTTT
TRBJ2-1,-,TRBV20-1,few,CSAERSGANNEQFF,TGCAGTGCAGAACGTTCCGGGGCCAACAATGAGCAGTTCTTC
TRBJ1-5,-,TRBV28,many,CASSLRDGGNQPQHF,TGTGCCAGCAGTTTGAGGGATGGGGGCAATCAGCCCCAGCATTTT
TRBJ1-3,-,TRBV20-1,few,CSARLGSSGNTIYF,TGCAGTGCTAGACTGGGGTCCTCTGGAAACACCATATATTTT
TRBJ2-2,-,TRBV6-5,many,CASSTRGGSNTGELFF,TGTGCCAGCAGCACAAGAGGGGGAAGCAACACCGGGGAGCTGTTTTTT
TRBJ1-1,-,TRBV10-3,medium-sized,CAISPVRNTEAFF,TGTGCCATCAGCCCGGTACGGAACACTGAAGCTTTCTTT
TRBJ1-5,-,TRBV20-1,few,CSATRQADQPQHF,TGCAGTGCTACCCGACAGGCGGATCAGCCCCAGCATTTT
TRBJ2-5,TRBD2,TRBV20-1,medium-sized,CSARRFGGRRETQYF,TGCAGTGCTAGACGTTTCGGCGGGAGAAGGGAGACCCAGTACTTC
TRBJ2-7,-,TRBV20-1,-,CSAPPSTTRPEQYF,TGCAGTGCCCCACCGTCGACTACCAGGCCCGAGCAGTACTTC
TRBJ2-7,-,TRBV29-1,medium-sized,CSVDDLYEQYF,TGCAGCGTGGACGACCTCTACGAGCAGTACTTC
TRBJ2-1,TRBD2,TRBV5-1,-,CASSGGTSGKGNEQFF,TGCGCCAGCAGCGGAGGGACTAGCGGAAAAGGCAATGAGCAGTTCTTC
TRBJ1-2,-,TRBV7-9,many,CASSLKALRGYTF,TGTGCCAGCAGCTTAAAGGCCCTGCGTGGCTACACCTTC
TRBJ1-6,-,TRBV7-8,-,CASSWMGGESPLHF,TGTGCCAGCAGCTGGATGGGGGGAGAATCACCCCTCCACTTT
TRBJ1-1,-,TRBV6-5,-,CASSHVTGRSEAFF,TGTGCCAGCAGCCACGTTACAGGGAGGTCAGAAGCTTTCTTT
TRBJ2-1,-,TRBV14,many,CASSQSREQFF,TGTGCCAGCAGCCAGTCGAGAGAGCAGTTCTTC
TRBJ1-5,-,TRBV5-1,few,CASSLNGAQGQPQHF,TGCGCCAGCAGCCTGAATGGGGCACAGGGCCAGCCCCAGCATTTT
TRBJ2-3,-,TRBV3-1,many,CASRGGSTDTQYF,TGTGCCAGCAGAGGGGGAAGCACAGATACGCAGTATTTT
TRBJ2-3,TRBD2,TRBV20-1,many,CSARVVAGGRTDTQYF,TGCAGTGCTAGAGTAGTGGCGGGAGGACGCACAGATACGCAGTATTTT
TRBJ2-7,TRBD2,TRBV5-1,many,CASSLASGSFSYEQYF,TGCGCCAGCAGCTTGGCTAGCGGGTCATTCTCCTACGAGCAGTACTTC
TRBJ2-7,-,TRBV2,-,CASSEALPGYEQYF,TGTGCCAGCAGTGAAGCGCTTCCAGGCTACGAGCAGTACTTC
TRBJ2-2,TRBD2,TRBV7-8,-,CASSPRGGHTGELFF,TGTGCCAGCAGCCCCCGGGGGGGCCACACCGGGGAGCTGTTTTTT
TRBJ2-5,-,TRBV6-2/TRBV6-3,many,CASSSGRTQYF,TGTGCCAGCAGTTCAGGGAGGACCCAGTACTTC
TRBJ1-5,TRBD1,TRBV19,-,CASTTGTGRNQPQHF,TGTGCCAGTACCACGGGGACAGGTAGAAATCAGCCCCAGCATTTT
TRBJ2-3,-,TRBV5-1,few,CASSFGPGTDTQYF,-
TRBJ2-5,-,TRBV29-1,once,CSVEELGETQYF,TGCAGCGTTGAAGAACTTGGAGAGACCCAGTACTTC
TRBJ2-1,TRBD1,TRBV5-1,few,CASSLRQGSRPDNEQFF,TGCGCCAGCAGCTTAAGACAGGGGTCCCGCCCAGACAATGAGCAGTTCTTC
TRBJ2-5,-,TRBV3-1,many,CASSQAKGRETQYF,TGTGCCAGCAGCCAAGCAAAGGGACGCGAGACCCAGTACTTC
TRBJ2-3,-,TRBV19,-,CASSIRTTRQYF,TGTGCCAGTAGTATAAGGACTACACGTCAGTATTTT
TRBJ2-1,TRBD2,TRBV3-1,many,CASRGLAGGNEQFF,TGTGCCAGCAGGGGACTAGCGGGAGGCAATGAGCAGTTCTTC
TRBJ1-3,TRBD1,TRBV6-6,many,CASSDKGAGGNTIYF,TGTGCCAGCTCGGACAAGGGGGCCGGCGGAAACACCATATATTTT
TRBJ2-2,-,TRBV7-3,few,CASSSGRQMAGELFF,TGTGCCAGCAGCTCAGGCCGACAGATGGCCGGGGAGCTGTTTTTT
TRBJ2-1,TRBD1,TRBV5-1,medium-sized,CASRGTGGNEQFF,TGCGCCAGCAGGGGTACAGGGGGCAATGAGCAGTTCTTC
TRBJ2-5,-,TRBV6-2/TRBV6-3,many,CASSYRQGGETQYF,TGTGCCAGCAGTTACAGACAGGGAGGCGAGACCCAGTACTTC
TRBJ2-2,-,TRBV5-1,many,CASSPTSSANTGELFF,TGCGCCAGCAGCCCTACTAGCTCAGCGAACACCGGGGAGCTGTTTTTT
TRBJ1-5,-,TRBV20-1,many,CSARRQANQPQHF,TGCAGTGCTAGGAGACAGGCAAATCAGCCCCAGCATTTT
TRBJ2-5,-,TRBV29-1,many,CSVGYGQETQYF,TGCAGCGTTGGTTACGGACAAGAGACCCAGTACTTC
TRBJ2-1,-,TRBV20-1,many,CSASEYNEQFF,TGCAGTGCTAGCGAGTACAATGAGCAGTTCTTC